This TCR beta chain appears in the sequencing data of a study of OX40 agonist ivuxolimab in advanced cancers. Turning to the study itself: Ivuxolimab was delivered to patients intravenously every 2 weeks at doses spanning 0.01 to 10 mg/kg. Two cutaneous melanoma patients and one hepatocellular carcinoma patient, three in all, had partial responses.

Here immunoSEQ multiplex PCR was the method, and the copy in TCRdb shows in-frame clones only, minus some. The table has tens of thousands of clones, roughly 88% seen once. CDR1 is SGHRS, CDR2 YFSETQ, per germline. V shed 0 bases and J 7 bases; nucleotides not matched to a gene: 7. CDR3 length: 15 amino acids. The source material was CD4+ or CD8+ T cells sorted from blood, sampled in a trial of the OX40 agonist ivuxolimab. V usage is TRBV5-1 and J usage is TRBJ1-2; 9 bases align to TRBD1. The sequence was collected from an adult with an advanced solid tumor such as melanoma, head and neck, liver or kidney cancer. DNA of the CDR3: TGCGCCAGCAGCTTGGGGACAGGGGATAGTGGTGGCTACACCTTC. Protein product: CASSLGTGDSGGYTF.